Listed here are 31 T cell receptor beta chains from one sample, sequenced in a study of identical twins. TCRdb analysed the 5' RACE reads with MiXCR anew, one entry per CDR3 protein. Among 350,000 or so distinct CDR3 sequences, about 10% were seen once, and the ten largest hold 8% to 10%. Specimen: naive T cells sorted from blood. The receptor set was obtained from a woman between 50 and 59 years old in good health.

This clonotype has only a few counts. The chain employs TRBV6-2 or TRBV6-3 and TRBJ2-7, with no clear D. Trimming pared 6 bases from V and 4 bases from J, leaving 7 bases between. Germline V gene data show CDR1 as MNHEY and CDR2 as SVGEGT. CDR3 length equals 11 residues. The CDR3 DNA sequence: TGTGCCAGCAGGTACGAATACGAGCAGTACTTC. This sequence encodes CASRYEYEQYF.

This clonotype showed up just a few times. This chain connects TRBV11-2 to TRBJ2-1; 7 nucleotides match TRBD2. Germline CDR1 SGHAT, CDR2 FQNNGV. Trimming cost V 0 bases and J 4 bases; bases outside gene matches: 12. The CDR3 spans 18 residues. CDR3 sequence (DNA): TGTGCCAGCAGCTTAGATGGGGGGGTAGGACTTGTGTACAATGAGCAGTTCTTC. This sequence encodes CASSLDGGVGLVYNEQFF. The full variable domain, rest sourced from reference TRBV11-2 and TRBJ2-1, is EAGVAQSPRYKIIEKRQSVAFWCNPISGHATLYWYQQILGQGPKLLIQFQNNGVVDDSQLPKDRFSAERLKGVDSTLKIQPAKLEDSAVYLCASSLDGGVGLVYNEQFFGPGTRLTVL.

V gene TRBV12-3 or TRBV12-4 combines with J gene TRBJ2-5; perhaps TRBD2 as D (6 bases). With 3 bases removed from V and 4 bases from J, the gap between germline ends came to 15 bases. The CDR3 contains 15 residues. The DNA of the CDR3 is TGTGCCAGCAGTTTCTCTAGCGAGGGAGGAGAGACCCAGTACTTC. It encodes CASSFSSEGGETQYF.

This clonotype was observed a few times. This chain links TRBV7-9 with TRBJ2-3; D is ambiguous. Trimming cost V 1 base and J 1 base, with 9 bases left between them. The germline CDR1 and CDR2 sequences are SEHNR and FQNEAQ (reference sequence). The CDR3 is made up of 15 amino acids. The CDR3 sequence is CASSLGSARTDTQYF. Written as DNA, the CDR3 is TGTGCCAGCAGCTTAGGTTCAGCCCGCACAGATACGCAGTATTTT. Based on the CDR3 plus reference TRBV7-9 and TRBJ2-3, the full variable domain is DTGVSQNPRHKITKRGQNVTFRCDPISEHNRLYWYRQTLGQGPEFLTYFQNEAQLEKSRLLSDRFSAERPKGSFSTLEIQRTEQGDSAMYLCASSLGSARTDTQYFGPGTRLTVL.

This rearrangement joins TRBV6-5 to TRBJ2-1; perhaps TRBD1 as D (5 bases). The CDR3 contains 13 residues. Germline CDR1 MNHEY, CDR2 SVGAGI. The V end lost 6 bases, the J end lost 6 bases, and 12 bases lay between the germline ends. CDR3 protein: CASRGLTANEQFF. DNA of the CDR3: TGTGCCAGCAGGGGGCTAACGGCCAATGAGCAGTTCTTC.

The table lists this clonotype with a few counts. The CDR3 spells CASSLRPTSGSLLTSYEQYV. The CDR3 DNA sequence: TGTGCCAGCAGCTTAAGACCGACTAGCGGGAGCTTATTGACCTCCTACGAGCAGTACGTC. The chain has TRBV7-7 and TRBJ2-7; 12 nucleotides agree with TRBD2. V gave up 2 bases and J gave up 0 bases; unmatched junction bases: 14. This CDR3 is 20 amino acids long. Germline assignment: CDR1 SSHAT and CDR2 FNYEAQ (reference sequence).

This clonotype was observed a handful of times. V and J are TRBV10-3 and TRBJ2-1, with D perhaps TRBD2 (5 bases). The CDR3 covers 11 residues. Germline V gene data show CDR1 as ENHRY and CDR2 as SYGVKD. The V end lost 3 bases, the J end lost 13 bases, and 10 bases lay between the germline ends. CDR3 sequence: CAISEVREQFF. As DNA, the CDR3 is TGTGCCATCAGTGAAGTGAGGGAACAGTTCTTC.

The rearrangement joins TRBV24-1 to TRBJ2-1; 11 positions match TRBD2. The CDR3 sequence is 18 residues long. Germline V gives CDR1 KGHDR, CDR2 SFDVKD. The ends lost 2 bases at V and 4 bases at J; junction bases unmatched: 9. The CDR3 spells CATSDSRGLAERYNEQFF. As DNA, the CDR3 is TGTGCCACCAGTGATTCCAGGGGACTAGCGGAACGATACAATGAGCAGTTCTTC.

This clonotype was seen a handful of times. The chain is built from TRBV27 and TRBJ2-5; 12 nucleotides line up with TRBD2. Looked up from germline, CDR1 is MNHEY and CDR2 is SMNVEV (reference sequence). This CDR3 comprises 16 residues. V dropped 3 bases and J dropped 5; count of bases not matched to a gene: 7. CDR3 protein: CASSFLLAGGRETQYF. In DNA form, the CDR3 reads TGTGCCAGCAGTTTTCTACTAGCGGGAGGTCGGGAGACCCAGTACTTC.

The chain has TRBV30 and TRBJ1-2, with D possibly TRBD1 on 5 matching bases. This CDR3 has 12 residues. CDR1 GTSNPN and CDR2 SVGIG come from the germline V gene (reference sequence). V was clipped by 3 bases and J by 6 bases, with 11 bases between them. The CDR3 nucleotides are TGTGCCTGGAGGCGGGGAGGGGATGGCTACACCTTC. Encoded protein: CAWRRGGDGYTF.

This clonotype has at least ten counts. The rearrangement links TRBV11-2 to TRBJ1-1; D uncertain. In germline, CDR1 is SGHAT, CDR2 FQNNGV. This CDR3 has 12 amino acids. Trimming shortened V by 4 bases and J by 4 bases, and 7 bases separated the two germline ends. CDR3 DNA sequence: TGTGCCAGCAGCTACGGGAGCACTGAAGCTTTCTTT. The encoded protein is CASSYGSTEAFF.

This clonotype was recorded many times. The chain joins TRBV7-8 to TRBJ2-3; possibly TRBD1 or TRBD2 for D (5 bases each). This CDR3 comprises 19 residues. CDR1 and CDR2 from the germline V gene are SGHVS and FQNEAQ. V gave up 0 bases and J gave up 0 bases, with 19 bases separating them. The CDR3 here is CASSLAGRPADLSTDTQYF. In nucleotides, the CDR3 is TGTGCCAGCAGCTTAGCGGGGCGCCCAGCGGATCTTAGCACAGATACGCAGTATTTT. Full variable domain (missing parts from reference TRBV7-8 and TRBJ2-3): GAGVSQSPRYKVAKRGQDVALRCDPISGHVSLFWYQQALGQGPEFLTYFQNEAQLDKSGLPSDRFFAERPEGSVSTLKIQRTQQEDSAVYLCASSLAGRPADLSTDTQYFGPGTRLTVL.

There are many counts of this clonotype. V usage is TRBV11-2 and J usage is TRBJ2-1; 8 bases are shared with TRBD1. CDR3 length equals 18 residues. Germline CDR1 is SGHAT and CDR2 is FQNNGV. The junction had 21 bases not matched to a gene; V was cut back by 5 bases and J by 9 bases. Here the CDR3 reads CASSTLQGARRLSSEQFF. The CDR3 DNA reads TGTGCCAGCAGCACACTCCAGGGGGCGCGCCGGTTATCGAGTGAGCAGTTCTTC.

This clonotype has just a few counts. This chain joins TRBV6-2 or TRBV6-3 and TRBJ1-1, with D maybe TRBD1 (5 bases). CDR1 and CDR2 from the germline V gene are MNHEY and SVGEGT. The CDR3 has 14 amino acids. The V and J ends lost 6 bases and 0 bases respectively, with 11 bases between them. In DNA form, the CDR3 reads TGTGCCAGCAGGGGGAGGGGCGTGAACACTGAAGCTTTCTTT. It encodes CASRGRGVNTEAFF.

CDR3 loop: CAWSLQGNQPQHF. CDR3 in DNA: TGTGCCTGGAGTTTACAGGGCAATCAGCCCCAGCATTTT. The chain is built from TRBV30 and TRBJ1-5, with D perhaps matching TRBD1 (5 bases). Germline CDR1 is GTSNPN and CDR2 is SVGIG (reference sequence). With 2 bases removed from V and 2 bases from J, the gap between germline ends came to 7 bases. This CDR3 is built from 13 residues.

This clonotype was counted a few times. The CDR3 DNA follows: TGTGCCAGCAGTCCCTCCGAAGAGACCCAGTACTTC. Amino acids: CASSPSEETQYF. The chain combines TRBV12-3 or TRBV12-4 with TRBJ2-5; D is uncertain. V was cut by 5 bases and J by 3 bases, with 7 bases left in between. The CDR3 sequence is 12 residues long.

In its sample, this clonotype was seen a few times. This chain links TRBV14 with TRBJ2-1; possibly TRBD1 for D (6 bases). V lost 1 base, J lost 9 bases, and 13 bases lay in between. Looked up from germline, CDR1 is SGHDN and CDR2 is FVKESK. There are 14 residues in the CDR3. This chain's CDR3 is CASSQVTGLGEQFF. CDR3 sequence (DNA): TGTGCCAGCAGCCAAGTAACAGGGCTCGGTGAGCAGTTCTTC.

V is TRBV20-1 and J is TRBJ1-5; D is undetermined. Germline V CDR1 and CDR2: DFQATT, SNEGSKA (reference sequence). The V end was cut by 0 bases, the J end by 0 bases, with 6 bases between. CDR3 size: 14 residues. For the CDR3, the DNA is TGCAGTGCTAGAGATCGGAGTAGCAATCAGCCCCAGCATTTT. Translation gives CSARDRSSNQPQHF.

The chain combines TRBV11-1 with TRBJ2-7; 8 positions match TRBD1. The germline gives CDR1 SGHAT, CDR2 FQDESV (reference sequence). V lost 4 bases, J lost 4 bases, and 6 bases stayed unmatched. The CDR3 runs 14 residues. The CDR3 is CASSSTTGDYEQYV. CDR3 nucleotides: TGTGCCAGCAGCTCCACGACAGGGGATTACGAGCAGTACGTC.

Ten or more counts support this clonotype. The gene calls are TRBV7-2 and TRBJ2-5; the D is unclear. This CDR3 has 14 residues. The germline V gene encodes CDR1 SGHTA and CDR2 FQGNSA. V lost 1 base to trimming and J lost 2 bases, with 8 bases between them. The CDR3 here is CASSLVIGQETQYF. The CDR3 DNA is TGTGCCAGCAGCTTAGTTATCGGACAAGAGACCCAGTACTTC.

The table lists this clonotype with many counts. This chain joins TRBV6-4 and TRBJ2-7; D call uncertain. Trimming took 7 bases from V and 3 from J, leaving 16 bases between them. The CDR3 has 14 amino acids. Germline-derived CDR1 and CDR2 are MRHNA and SNTAGT. CDR3 DNA sequence: TGTGCCAGCACCCAAAAAAAAGGGATCTACGAGCAGTACGTC. Encoded protein: CASTQKKGIYEQYV.

This clonotype has only a few counts. The chain uses TRBV10-2 and TRBJ2-2; no clear D gene. V lost 1 base, J lost 1 base, and 10 bases lay in between. This CDR3 contains 16 residues. CDR1 and CDR2 (germline): WSHSY, SAAADI. The CDR3, as DNA: TGCGCCAGCAGTGAGTTAAGAGAGTTGAACACCGGGGAGCTGTTTTTT. Translated: CASSELRELNTGELFF.

This sequence joins TRBV4-2 and TRBJ2-1; 7 nucleotides align to TRBD2. Germline V CDR1 and CDR2: LGHNA, YNFKEQ. The V and J ends lost 1 base and 7 bases, in that order; junction bases with no gene match: 4. The CDR3 is made up of 14 amino acids. The CDR3 spells CASSQVDGRNEQFF. Here the CDR3 DNA reads TGTGCCAGCAGCCAAGTGGACGGGAGGAATGAGCAGTTCTTC.

This clonotype was recorded at least ten times. The chain is built from TRBV6-5 and TRBJ2-4; no clear D gene. The germline V gene has CDR1 MNHEY and CDR2 SVGAGI. Trimming pared 0 bases from V and 0 bases from J, leaving 9 bases between. The CDR3 length is 16 residues. CDR3 DNA: TGTGCCAGCAGTTACTCAGGCACCTTAGCCAAAAACATTCAGTACTTC. Its translation: CASSYSGTLAKNIQYF.

This clonotype has just a few counts. This sequence joins TRBV12-3 or TRBV12-4 and TRBJ2-1; perhaps TRBD2 as D (6 bases). Trimming took 5 bases from V and 3 from J, leaving 14 bases between them. This CDR3 is 15 amino acids long. The chain's CDR3 is CASSDFGGGYNEQFF. In DNA, the CDR3 is TGTGCCAGCAGTGATTTCGGGGGAGGCTACAATGAGCAGTTCTTC.

There are a few counts of this clonotype. This rearrangement joins TRBV2 to TRBJ2-5; the D is unclear. Germline V gives CDR1 SNHLY, CDR2 FYNNEI. The CDR3 runs to 13 residues. V was cut by 4 bases and J by 5 bases, with 11 bases left in between. The CDR3 nucleotides are TGTGCCAGCAGTGGTGGCCCACGGGAGACCCAGTACTTC. Amino acid sequence: CASSGGPRETQYF.

This clonotype was recorded at least ten times. This chain uses TRBV3-1 with TRBJ2-2; D is ambiguous. Trimming removed 3 bases from V and 6 bases from J, with 2 bases in between. There are 11 residues in the CDR3. In germline, CDR1 is LGHDT, CDR2 YNNKEL (reference sequence). The CDR3 sequence: CASSHSGELFF. DNA of the CDR3: TGTGCCAGCAGCCATTCCGGGGAGCTGTTTTTT.

This clonotype was counted many times. The V and J genes are TRBV20-1 and TRBJ2-3; the match to TRBD2 covers 12 bases. Germline loops: CDR1 DFQATT, CDR2 SNEGSKA (reference sequence). The CDR3 consists of 19 residues. Unmatched junction bases numbered 13, after V lost 0 bases and J lost 3 bases. As DNA, the CDR3 is TGCAGTGCTAGAGAGGTACTAGCGGGAGGTTGGTCGACGACAGATACGCAGTATTTT. It is translated as CSAREVLAGGWSTTDTQYF.

The CDR3 nucleotides read TGTGCCAGCAGCCAAAGGGGTAGGGAGCAGTTCTTC. As protein: CASSQRGREQFF. The chain joins TRBV11-2 to TRBJ2-1, with D possibly being TRBD1 (5 bases). Germline V gene sequence: CDR1 SGHAT, CDR2 FQNNGV. V was shortened by 5 bases and J by 10 bases, with 12 bases between the two germline ends. This CDR3 has 12 amino acids. The whole variable domain, remainder taken from reference TRBV11-2 and TRBJ2-1, is EAGVAQSPRYKIIEKRQSVAFWCNPISGHATLYWYQQILGQGPKLLIQFQNNGVVDDSQLPKDRFSAERLKGVDSTLKIQPAKLEDSAVYLCASSQRGREQFFGPGTRLTVL.

This clonotype occurred many times. The V and J genes are TRBV20-1 and TRBJ2-3; D is undetermined. CDR1 and CDR2 (germline): DFQATT, SNEGSKA (reference sequence). The CDR3 contains 14 residues. V shed 5 bases and J shed 2 bases, with 14 bases lying between them. The CDR3 sequence: CSAPDFFTTDTQYF. CDR3 nucleotide sequence: TGCAGTGCTCCCGACTTTTTCACCACAGATACGCAGTATTTT.

This clonotype occurred a few times. The chain couples TRBV30 to TRBJ2-7, with D perhaps given as TRBD1 or TRBD2 (6 bases each). Trimming removed 2 bases from V and 7 bases from J, with 27 bases in between. CDR3 length: 17 residues. CDR1 GTSNPN and CDR2 SVGIG come from the germline V gene (reference sequence). Here the CDR3 reads CAWSTSEWGRPRGEQYV. The CDR3 nucleotides read TGTGCCTGGAGTACGAGTGAATGGGGGAGGCCGAGGGGGGAGCAGTACGTC.